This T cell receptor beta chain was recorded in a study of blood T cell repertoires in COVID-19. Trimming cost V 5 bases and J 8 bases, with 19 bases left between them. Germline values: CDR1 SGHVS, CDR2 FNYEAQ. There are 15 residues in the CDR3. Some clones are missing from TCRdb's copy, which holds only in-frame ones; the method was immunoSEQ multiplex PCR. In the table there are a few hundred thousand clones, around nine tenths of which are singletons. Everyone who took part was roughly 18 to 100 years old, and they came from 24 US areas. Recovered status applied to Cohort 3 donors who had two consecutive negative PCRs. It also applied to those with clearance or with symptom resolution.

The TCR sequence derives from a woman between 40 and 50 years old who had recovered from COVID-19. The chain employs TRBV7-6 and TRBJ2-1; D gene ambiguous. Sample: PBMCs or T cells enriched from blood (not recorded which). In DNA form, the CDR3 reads TGTGCCAGCAGCCACGTGGCGGAACCCTTCGATGAGCAGTTCTTC. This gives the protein CASSHVAEPFDEQFF.